Listed below are T cell receptor beta chains from one sample, sequenced in a study of post-analysis software for immune sequencing data. TCRdb independently ran MiXCR on the PCR reads; one entry per CDR3 protein. Among more than 500,000 distinct CDR3 sequences, under 40% were seen once, and the ten largest hold less than 6%. What was sequenced was blood. These receptors all come from a girl under 18 with multiple sclerosis. Each CDR3 is given with its conserved first and last residue. A D gene is named only where the DNA matches it firmly. The size of a clone is reported for some rows only, either as once, few or many, or as a class for expanded clones.

d_gene | abundance | j_gene | v_gene | CDR3aa | CDR3nt
NA | many | TRBJ2-1 | TRBV7-2 | CASSPSTGYNEQFF | TGTGCCAGCAGCCCCTCTACGGGATACAATGAGCAGTTCTTC
NA | many | TRBJ1-2 | TRBV6-5 | CASSTGTAYGYTF | TGTGCCAGCAGTACAGGGACTGCGTATGGCTACACCTTC
NA | few | TRBJ1-1 | TRBV12-3/TRBV12-4 | CASSFGDRMNTEAFF | TGTGCCAGCAGTTTTGGGGATCGCATGAACACTGAAGCTTTCTTT
NA | few | TRBJ1-2 | TRBV12-3/TRBV12-4 | CASTGIGPHPFGYGYTF | TGTGCCAGCACCGGCATCGGGCCCCATCCCTTTGGCTATGGCTACACCTTC
NA | NA | TRBJ1-5 | TRBV20-1 | CSATGTLKIDQPQHF | TGCAGTGCTACTGGGACGCTCAAAATTGATCAGCCCCAGCATTTT
NA | NA | TRBJ2-7 | TRBV21-1 | CASSKGDRDSSYEQYF | TGTGCCAGCAGCAAAGGAGACAGGGACTCGTCCTACGAGCAGTACTTC
NA | NA | TRBJ1-1 | TRBV11-2 | CASSLLGALNTEAFF | TGTGCCAGCAGCTTATTGGGGGCCTTGAACACTGAAGCTTTCTTT
NA | NA | TRBJ1-5 | TRBV25-1 | CASSDAGQPQHF | TGTGCCAGCAGTGATGCTGGGCAGCCCCAGCATTTT
NA | few | TRBJ1-2 | TRBV20-1 | CSARQDWWSYTF | TGCAGTGCTAGACAGGACTGGTGGAGCTACACCTTC
NA | NA | TRBJ2-1 | TRBV7-2 | CASSFNVGALNGEQFF | TGTGCCAGCAGCTTCAATGTGGGGGCGCTAAACGGTGAGCAGTTCTTC
NA | NA | TRBJ1-6 | TRBV5-1 | CASSLAGATYNSPLHF | TGCGCCAGCAGCTTGGCAGGGGCAACCTATAATTCACCCCTCCACTTT
NA | NA | TRBJ2-6 | TRBV5-5 | CASSSPDHQGFSGANVLTF | TGTGCCAGCAGCTCCCCCGACCACCAGGGTTTCTCTGGGGCCAACGTCCTGACTTTC
TRBD1 | NA | TRBJ1-5 | TRBV28 | CASSDGQGAWQPQHF | TGTGCCAGCAGTGACGGACAGGGGGCTTGGCAGCCCCAGCATTTT
NA | NA | TRBJ1-2 | TRBV29-1 | CSAEAWRGYTF | TGCAGCGCTGAAGCCTGGAGGGGCTACACCTTC
NA | NA | TRBJ1-6 | TRBV20-1 | CSARTQGSSPLHF | TGCAGTGCTAGAACCCAGGGCAGTTCACCCCTCCACTTT
TRBD1 | NA | TRBJ2-7 | TRBV11-3 | CASSSRTGMGEQYF | TGTGCCAGCAGCTCCAGGACAGGGATGGGCGAGCAGTACTTC
TRBD1 | NA | TRBJ2-4 | TRBV7-2 | CASSVRTGLANIQYF | TGTGCCAGCAGCGTTAGGACAGGGTTGGCAAACATTCAGTACTTC
TRBD2 | few | TRBJ2-1 | TRBV2 | CASSDRRGDYNEQFF | TGTGCCAGCAGTGACAGGCGGGGGGATTACAATGAGCAGTTCTTC
NA | few | TRBJ2-3 | TRBV7-6 | CASSLGPGQRGTDTQYF | TGTGCCAGCAGCTTAGGTCCGGGGCAACGTGGCACAGATACGCAGTATTTT
TRBD1 | NA | TRBJ1-2 | TRBV11-2 | CASSAYSGTGNYGYTF | TGTGCCAGCAGCGCCTATTCCGGGACAGGGAACTATGGCTACACCTTC
TRBD1 | few | TRBJ1-5 | TRBV6-5 | CAGRRTGNGNQPQHF | TGTGCCGGCAGACGGACAGGTAATGGCAATCAGCCCCAGCATTTT
TRBD2 | NA | TRBJ2-1 | TRBV20-1 | CSARRGLAGRNEQFF | TGCAGTGCTAGGAGGGGACTAGCGGGAAGAAATGAGCAGTTCTTC
NA | few | TRBJ1-2 | TRBV11-2 | CASSPSGVGYWGYTF | TGTGCCAGCAGCCCCTCCGGGGTGGGGTACTGGGGCTACACCTTC
TRBD2 | NA | TRBJ2-3 | TRBV20-1 | CSAGTSGARGADTQYF | TGCAGTGCTGGTACTAGCGGGGCCCGAGGCGCAGATACGCAGTATTTT
TRBD2 | few | TRBJ2-1 | TRBV12-3/TRBV12-4 | CAGGASGGAYNEQFF | TGTGCCGGCGGGGCTAGCGGGGGAGCTTACAATGAGCAGTTCTTC
NA | few | TRBJ1-2 | TRBV3-1 | CASSQSPEGYGYTF | TGTGCCAGCAGCCAATCGCCGGAGGGCTATGGCTACACCTTC
NA | many | TRBJ1-1 | TRBV27 | CASSLSEGKAFF | TGTGCCAGCAGTTTATCTGAGGGTAAAGCTTTCTTT
TRBD2 | NA | TRBJ2-1 | TRBV15 | CATSRGGGRGHNGQFF | TGTGCCACCAGCAGAGGCGGGGGGCGCGGCCACAATGGGCAGTTCTTC
NA | NA | TRBJ1-1 | TRBV6-1 | CASSEWRGGYDTEAFF | TGTGCCAGCAGTGAATGGAGGGGTGGTTACGACACTGAAGCTTTCTTT
NA | few | TRBJ2-4 | TRBV12-3/TRBV12-4 | CASSFGGDGNIQYF | TGTGCCAGCAGTTTTGGCGGGGATGGAAACATTCAGTACTTC
NA | NA | TRBJ1-2 | TRBV7-9 | CASSQGLEFPDYGYTF | TGTGCCAGCAGCCAAGGTCTCGAGTTCCCCGATTACGGCTACACCTTC
NA | NA | TRBJ1-2 | TRBV29-1 | CSVSKQGRNYGYTF | TGCAGCGTTTCTAAACAGGGACGAAACTATGGCTACACCTTC
NA | NA | TRBJ2-5 | TRBV6-6 | CASSLNTVDSGETQYF | TGTGCCAGCAGTTTAAATACAGTAGATTCGGGAGAGACCCAGTACTTC
TRBD2 | NA | TRBJ2-1 | TRBV7-7 | CASSLDLAGGIYNEQFF | TGTGCCAGCAGCTTAGATCTGGCGGGGGGGATTTACAATGAGCAGTTCTTC
NA | NA | TRBJ1-2 | TRBV29-1 | CSVEVTPSTYGYTF | TGCAGCGTTGAAGTAACGCCATCGACCTATGGCTACACCTTC
NA | NA | TRBJ1-3 | TRBV19 | CASTGNTIYF | TGTGCCAGTACGGGAAACACCATATATTTT